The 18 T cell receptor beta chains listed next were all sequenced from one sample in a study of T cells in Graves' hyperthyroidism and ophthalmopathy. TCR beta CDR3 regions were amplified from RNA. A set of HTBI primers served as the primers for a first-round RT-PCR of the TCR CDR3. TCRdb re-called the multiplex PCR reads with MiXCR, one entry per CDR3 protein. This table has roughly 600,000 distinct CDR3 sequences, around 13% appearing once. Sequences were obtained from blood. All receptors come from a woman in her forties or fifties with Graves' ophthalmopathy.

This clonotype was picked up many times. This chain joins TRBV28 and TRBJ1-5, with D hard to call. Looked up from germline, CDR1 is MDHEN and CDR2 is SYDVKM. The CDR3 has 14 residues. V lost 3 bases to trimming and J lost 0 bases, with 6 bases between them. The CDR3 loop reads CASSFEGSNQPQHF. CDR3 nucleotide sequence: TGTGCCAGCAGTTTCGAGGGTAGCAATCAGCCCCAGCATTTT.

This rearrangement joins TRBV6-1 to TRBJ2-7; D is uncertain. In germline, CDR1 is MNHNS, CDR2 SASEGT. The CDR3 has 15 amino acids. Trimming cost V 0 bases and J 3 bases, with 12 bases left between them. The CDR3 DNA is TGTGCCAGCAGTGAAGCGGAGACACGGATCTACGAGCAGTACTTC. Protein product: CASSEAETRIYEQYF.

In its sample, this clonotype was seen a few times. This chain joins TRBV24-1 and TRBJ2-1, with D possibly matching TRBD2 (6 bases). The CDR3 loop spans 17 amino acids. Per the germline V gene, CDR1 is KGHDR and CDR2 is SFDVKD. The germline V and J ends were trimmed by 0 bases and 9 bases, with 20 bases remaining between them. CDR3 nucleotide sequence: TGTGCCACCAGTGATTTGCATGGAGGGAAACCCTTCCCTGAGCAGTTCTTC. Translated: CATSDLHGGKPFPEQFF.

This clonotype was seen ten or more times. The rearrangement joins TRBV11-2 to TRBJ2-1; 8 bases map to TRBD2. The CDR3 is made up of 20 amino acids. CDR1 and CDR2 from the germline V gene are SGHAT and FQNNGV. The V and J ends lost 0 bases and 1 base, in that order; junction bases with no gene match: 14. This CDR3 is CASSLDLGAGALRSYNEQFF. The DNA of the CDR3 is TGTGCCAGCAGCTTAGATCTGGGAGCGGGAGCCTTGAGGTCCTACAATGAGCAGTTCTTC.

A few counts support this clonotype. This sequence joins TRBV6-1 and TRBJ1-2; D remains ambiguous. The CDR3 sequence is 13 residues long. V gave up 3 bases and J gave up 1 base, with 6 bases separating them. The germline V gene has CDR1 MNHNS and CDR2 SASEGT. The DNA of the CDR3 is TGTGCCAGCAGTGAGGGGTTTAACTATGGCTACACCTTC. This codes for CASSEGFNYGYTF.

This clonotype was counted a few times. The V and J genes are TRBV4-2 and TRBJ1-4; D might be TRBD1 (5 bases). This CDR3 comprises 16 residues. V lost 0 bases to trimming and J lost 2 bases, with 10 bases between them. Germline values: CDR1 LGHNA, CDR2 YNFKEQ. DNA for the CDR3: TGTGCCAGCAGCCAAGATGTCGGGGGGACTAATGAAAAACTGTTTTTT. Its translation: CASSQDVGGTNEKLFF.

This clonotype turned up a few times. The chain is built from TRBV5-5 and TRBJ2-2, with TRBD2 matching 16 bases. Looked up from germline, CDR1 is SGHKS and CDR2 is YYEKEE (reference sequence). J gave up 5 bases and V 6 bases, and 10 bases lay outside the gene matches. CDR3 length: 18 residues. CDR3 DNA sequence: TGTGCCAGCAAATTCGGGACTAGCGGGAGGGCCGGGACCGGGGAGCTGTTTTTT. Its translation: CASKFGTSGRAGTGELFF.

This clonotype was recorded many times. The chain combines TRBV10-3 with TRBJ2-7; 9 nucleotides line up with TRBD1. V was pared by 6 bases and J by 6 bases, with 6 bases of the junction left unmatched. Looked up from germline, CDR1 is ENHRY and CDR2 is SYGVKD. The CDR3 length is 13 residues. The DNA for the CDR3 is TGTGCCATCAGGGGACAGGGATCATCCGAGCAGTACTTC. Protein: CAIRGQGSSEQYF.

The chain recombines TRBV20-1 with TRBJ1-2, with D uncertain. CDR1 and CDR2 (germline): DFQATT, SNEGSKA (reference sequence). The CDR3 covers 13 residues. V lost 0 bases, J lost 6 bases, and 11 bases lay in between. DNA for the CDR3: TGCAGTGCTAGAGATAGACTTGGAGATGGCTACACCTTC. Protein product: CSARDRLGDGYTF.

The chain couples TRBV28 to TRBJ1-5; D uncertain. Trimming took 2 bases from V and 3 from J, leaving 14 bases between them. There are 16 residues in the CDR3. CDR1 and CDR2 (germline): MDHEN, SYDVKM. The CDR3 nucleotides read TGTGCCAGCAGTTTAGGGGTAGGGCGGATCAATCAGCCCCAGCATTTT. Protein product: CASSLGVGRINQPQHF.

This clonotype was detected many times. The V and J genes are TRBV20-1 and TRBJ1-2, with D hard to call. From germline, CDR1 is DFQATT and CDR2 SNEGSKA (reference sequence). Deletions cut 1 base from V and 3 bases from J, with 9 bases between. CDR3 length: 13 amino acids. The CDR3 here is CSARVRSDYGYTF. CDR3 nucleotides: TGCAGTGCTAGAGTTCGGTCAGACTATGGCTACACCTTC.

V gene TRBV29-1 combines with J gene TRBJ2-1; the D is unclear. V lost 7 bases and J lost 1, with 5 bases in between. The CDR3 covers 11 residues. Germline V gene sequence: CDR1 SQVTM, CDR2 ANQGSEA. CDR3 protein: CSGGSYNEQFF. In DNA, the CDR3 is TGCAGCGGGGGATCCTACAATGAGCAGTTCTTC.

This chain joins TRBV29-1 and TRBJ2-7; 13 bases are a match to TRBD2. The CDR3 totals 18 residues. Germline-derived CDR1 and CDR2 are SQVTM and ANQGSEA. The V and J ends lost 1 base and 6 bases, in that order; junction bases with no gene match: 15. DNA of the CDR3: TGCAGCGTTGAAGTAAATACCCCTCGGACTAGCGGGAGAGTCGAGCAGTACTTC. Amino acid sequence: CSVEVNTPRTSGRVEQYF.

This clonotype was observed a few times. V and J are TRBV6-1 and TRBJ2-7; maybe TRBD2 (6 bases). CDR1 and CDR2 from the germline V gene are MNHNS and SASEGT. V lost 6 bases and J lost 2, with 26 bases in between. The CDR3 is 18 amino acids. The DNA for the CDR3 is TGTGCCAGCAGCGTCTCCCCTTCCGCGCGGGGACTTACCTACGAGCAGTACTTC. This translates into CASSVSPSARGLTYEQYF.

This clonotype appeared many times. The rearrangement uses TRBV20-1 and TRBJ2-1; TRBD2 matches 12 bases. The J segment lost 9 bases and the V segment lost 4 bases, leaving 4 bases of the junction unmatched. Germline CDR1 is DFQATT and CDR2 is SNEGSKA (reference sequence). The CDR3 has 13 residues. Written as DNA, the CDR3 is TGCAGTGCTACTAGCGGGAGGGCGAGTGAGCAGTTCTTC. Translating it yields CSATSGRASEQFF.

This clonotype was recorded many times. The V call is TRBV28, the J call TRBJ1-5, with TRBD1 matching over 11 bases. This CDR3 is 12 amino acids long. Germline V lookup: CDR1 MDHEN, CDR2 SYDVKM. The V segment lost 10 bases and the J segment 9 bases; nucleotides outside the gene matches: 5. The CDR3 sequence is CATGQGARPQHF. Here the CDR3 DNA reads TGTGCCACCGGACAGGGGGCTAGGCCCCAGCATTTT.

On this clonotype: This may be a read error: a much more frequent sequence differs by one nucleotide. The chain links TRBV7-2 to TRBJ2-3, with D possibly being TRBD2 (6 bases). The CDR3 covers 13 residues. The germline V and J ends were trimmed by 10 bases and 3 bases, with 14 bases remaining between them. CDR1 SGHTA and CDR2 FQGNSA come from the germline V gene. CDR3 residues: CATGSGRTDTQYF. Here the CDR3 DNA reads TGTGCCACCGGGAGTGGGCGGACAGATACGCAGTATTTT.

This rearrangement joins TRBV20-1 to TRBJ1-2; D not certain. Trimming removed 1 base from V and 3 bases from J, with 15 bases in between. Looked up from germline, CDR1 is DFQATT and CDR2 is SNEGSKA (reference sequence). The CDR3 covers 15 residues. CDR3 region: CSARVSQQGYYGYTF. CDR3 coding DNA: TGCAGTGCTAGAGTAAGTCAGCAAGGCTACTATGGCTACACCTTC.